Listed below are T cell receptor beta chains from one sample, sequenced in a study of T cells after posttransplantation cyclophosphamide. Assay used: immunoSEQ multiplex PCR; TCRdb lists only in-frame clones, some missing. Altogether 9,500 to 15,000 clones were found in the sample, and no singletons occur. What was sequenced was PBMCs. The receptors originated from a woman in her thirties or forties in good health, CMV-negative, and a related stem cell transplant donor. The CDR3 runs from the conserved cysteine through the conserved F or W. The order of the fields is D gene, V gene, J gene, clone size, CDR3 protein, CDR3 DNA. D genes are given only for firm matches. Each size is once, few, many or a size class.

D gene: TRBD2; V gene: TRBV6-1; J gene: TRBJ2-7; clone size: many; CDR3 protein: CASSEIAGGPYEQYF; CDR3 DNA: TGTGCCAGCAGTGAAATAGCGGGAGGTCCCTACGAGCAGTACTTC
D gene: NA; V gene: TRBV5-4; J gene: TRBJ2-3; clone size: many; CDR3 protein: CASSLAGKGPTDTQYF; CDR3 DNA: TGTGCCAGCAGCTTGGCGGGTAAGGGGCCCACAGATACGCAGTATTTT
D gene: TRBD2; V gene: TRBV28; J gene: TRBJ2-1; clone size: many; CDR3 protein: CASSLTSGNGQFF; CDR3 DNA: TGTGCCAGCAGTTTGACTAGCGGGAACGGGCAGTTCTTC
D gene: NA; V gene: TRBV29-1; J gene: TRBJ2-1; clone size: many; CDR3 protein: CSVEGRTRGGNEQFF; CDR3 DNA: TGCAGCGTTGAAGGCCGGACCAGGGGAGGTAATGAGCAGTTCTTC
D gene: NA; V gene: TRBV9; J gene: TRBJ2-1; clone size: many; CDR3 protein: CASSVLDQRDEQFF; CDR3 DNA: TGTGCCAGCAGCGTCCTTGACCAGCGCGATGAGCAGTTCTTC
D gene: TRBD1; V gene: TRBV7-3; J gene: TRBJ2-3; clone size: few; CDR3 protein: CASSQPDRDPDTQYF; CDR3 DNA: TGTGCCAGCAGCCAACCGGACAGGGACCCAGATACGCAGTATTTT
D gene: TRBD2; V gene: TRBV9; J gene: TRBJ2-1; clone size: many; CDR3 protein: CASSAPRASGGLYNEQFF; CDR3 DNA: TGTGCCAGCAGCGCACCGCGGGCTAGCGGGGGCCTATACAATGAGCAGTTCTTC
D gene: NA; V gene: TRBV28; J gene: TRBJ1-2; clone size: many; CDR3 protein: CASSGVQGKDYGYTF; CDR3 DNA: TGTGCCAGCAGCGGGGTGCAGGGGAAGGACTATGGCTACACCTTC
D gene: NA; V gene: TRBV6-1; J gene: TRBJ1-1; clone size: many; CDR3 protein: CASSILRGNTEAFF; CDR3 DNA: TGTGCCAGCAGCATACTCCGGGGGAACACTGAAGCTTTCTTT
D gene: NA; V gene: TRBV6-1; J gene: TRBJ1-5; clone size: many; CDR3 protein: CASSGGRVGVVRNQPQHF; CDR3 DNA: TGTGCCAGCAGTGGCGGCAGGGTAGGCGTAGTTCGCAATCAGCCCCAGCATTTT
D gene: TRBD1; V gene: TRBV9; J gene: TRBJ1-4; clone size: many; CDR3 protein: CASSPTTGLGEKLFF; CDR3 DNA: TGTGCCAGCAGCCCGACGACAGGGTTAGGTGAAAAACTGTTTTTT
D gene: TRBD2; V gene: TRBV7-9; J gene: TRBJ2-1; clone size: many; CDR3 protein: CASSLGVLSGGANNEQFF; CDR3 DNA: TGTGCCAGCAGCTTAGGGGTCCTAAGCGGGGGGGCCAACAATGAGCAGTTCTTC
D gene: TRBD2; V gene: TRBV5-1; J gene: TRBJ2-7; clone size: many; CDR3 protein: CASSPSSGGSYEQYF; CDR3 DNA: TGCGCCAGCAGCCCGTCTAGCGGGGGAAGCTACGAGCAGTACTTC
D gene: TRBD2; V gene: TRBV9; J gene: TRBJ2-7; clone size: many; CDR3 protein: CASSVAGGREQYF; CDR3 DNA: TGTGCCAGCAGCGTGGCGGGAGGGCGAGAGCAGTACTTC
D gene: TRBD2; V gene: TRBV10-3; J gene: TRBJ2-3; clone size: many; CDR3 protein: CAISESGPSGSSTDTQYF; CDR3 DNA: TGTGCCATCAGTGAGTCGGGGCCTAGCGGGAGTAGTACAGATACGCAGTATTTT
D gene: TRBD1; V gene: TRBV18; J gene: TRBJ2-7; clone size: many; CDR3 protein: CASSPPLQGGYEQYF; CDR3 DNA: TGTGCCAGCTCACCACCTTTACAGGGGGGCTACGAGCAGTACTTC
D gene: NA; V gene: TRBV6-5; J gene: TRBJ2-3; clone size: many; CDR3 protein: CASSRRGGTDTQYF; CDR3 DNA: TGTGCCAGCAGCCGCAGGGGAGGCACAGATACGCAGTATTTT
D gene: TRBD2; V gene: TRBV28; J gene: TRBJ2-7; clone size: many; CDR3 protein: CASSTTFSGSVYEQYF; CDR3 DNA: TGTGCCAGCAGTACGACCTTTAGCGGGAGTGTCTACGAGCAGTACTTC
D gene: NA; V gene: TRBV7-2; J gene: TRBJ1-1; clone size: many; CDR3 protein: CASSFRSMNTEAFF; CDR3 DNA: TGTGCCAGCAGCTTTCGAAGCATGAACACTGAAGCTTTCTTT
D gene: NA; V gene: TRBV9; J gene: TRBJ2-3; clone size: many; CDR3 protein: CASSPRGAPSQSTDTQYF; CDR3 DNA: TGTGCCAGCAGCCCCCGGGGGGCCCCGTCTCAAAGCACAGATACGCAGTATTTT
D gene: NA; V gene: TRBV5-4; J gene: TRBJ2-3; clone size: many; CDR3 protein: CASSLGALPDTQYF; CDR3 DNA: TGTGCCAGCAGCTTGGGAGCGCTACCAGATACGCAGTATTTT
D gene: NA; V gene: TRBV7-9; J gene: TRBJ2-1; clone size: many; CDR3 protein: CASSWVVVETDNEQFF; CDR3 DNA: TGTGCCAGCAGCTGGGTAGTGGTGGAGACAGACAATGAGCAGTTCTTC
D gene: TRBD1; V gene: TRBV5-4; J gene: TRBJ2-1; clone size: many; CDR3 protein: CASSQMTGGLKNNEQFF; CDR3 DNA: TGTGCCAGCAGCCAGATGACAGGGGGGTTGAAGAACAATGAGCAGTTCTTC
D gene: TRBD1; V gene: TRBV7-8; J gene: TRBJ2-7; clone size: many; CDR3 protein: CASSLGGQGTYEQYF; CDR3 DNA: TGTGCCAGCAGCTTAGGTGGACAGGGCACCTACGAGCAGTACTTC
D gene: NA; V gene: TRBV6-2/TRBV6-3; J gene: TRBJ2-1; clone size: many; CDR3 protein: CASSYSGRVEQFF; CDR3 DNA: TGTGCCAGCAGTTACTCCGGCAGGGTTGAGCAGTTCTTC
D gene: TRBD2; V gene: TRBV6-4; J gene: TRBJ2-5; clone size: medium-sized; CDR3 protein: CASSATSAATETQYF; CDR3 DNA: TGTGCCAGCAGTGCGACTAGCGCCGCCACAGAGACCCAGTACTTC
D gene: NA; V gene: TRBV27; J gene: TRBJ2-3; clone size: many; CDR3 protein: CASSFRDTQYF; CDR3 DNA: TGTGCCAGCTCGTTCAGAGATACGCAGTATTTT
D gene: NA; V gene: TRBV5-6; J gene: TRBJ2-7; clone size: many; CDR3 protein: CASSLGPRLAQPYEQYF; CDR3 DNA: TGTGCCAGCAGCTTGGGGCCGCGGCTAGCGCAACCCTACGAGCAGTACTTC
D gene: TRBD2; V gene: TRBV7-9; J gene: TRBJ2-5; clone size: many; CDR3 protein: CASSGGASGGGLTHQTQYF; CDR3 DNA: TGTGCCAGCAGTGGGGGTGCGAGCGGGGGCGGTTTGACGCATCAGACCCAGTACTTC
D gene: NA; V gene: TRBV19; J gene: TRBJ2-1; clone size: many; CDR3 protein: CASSIVQRKSSYNEQFF; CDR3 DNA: TGTGCCAGTAGTATCGTACAGCGGAAGAGCTCCTACAATGAGCAGTTCTTC
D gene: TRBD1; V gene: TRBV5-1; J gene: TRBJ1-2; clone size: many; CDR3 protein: CASSSDLTGVVGYTF; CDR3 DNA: TGCGCCAGCAGCTCCGATCTGACAGGGGTGGTCGGCTACACCTTC